The rows below give T cell receptor beta chains drawn from one sample of a study of T cells after yellow fever vaccination. One entry per CDR3 protein results from TCRdb running MiXCR on the 5' RACE reads. The sample holds a few hundred thousand distinct CDR3 sequences, 7% to 9% seen once. This sample comprised PBMCs, obtained about 41 days after the first yellow fever vaccination. The source is a man younger than 30 who received the YFV17D yellow fever vaccine. The CDR3 runs from the conserved cysteine through the conserved F or W. D genes are given only for firm matches. Only part of the rows carry a size: once, few, many, or a class if the clone is expanded.

TRBV20-1	TRBJ2-3	TRBD2	few	TGCAGTGCTAGTGTCCTAGCGGGGGGTAGCACAGATACGCAGTATTTT	CSASVLAGGSTDTQYF
TRBV6-2/TRBV6-3	TRBJ1-1	.	many	TGTGCCAGCAGTTACGGGGGCATGAACACTGAAGCTTTCTTT	CASSYGGMNTEAFF
TRBV11-2	TRBJ2-3	.	.	TGTGCCAGCAGCTTTGGGGCCGGGGCCGATGGGGGGACAGATACGCAGTATTTT	CASSFGAGADGGTDTQYF
TRBV3-1	TRBJ1-2	.	many	TGTGCCAGCAGCCCCGGGGGCCAGGTCACCTATGGCTACACCTTC	CASSPGGQVTYGYTF
TRBV20-1	TRBJ1-2	TRBD1	.	TGCAGTGCTAGTGACCCAATACAGGGGGGGGCGAGAGTAGTCACCTTC	CSASDPIQGGARVVTF
TRBV7-2	TRBJ1-6	TRBD1	many	TGTGCCAGCAGCCTACAGGGGTTGAAGAATTCACCCCTCCACTTT	CASSLQGLKNSPLHF
TRBV20-1	TRBJ1-5	TRBD1	few	TGCAGTGCTAACCTCGGGGACAGCTATCAGCCCCAGCATTTT	CSANLGDSYQPQHF
TRBV7-2	TRBJ2-2	.	.	TGTGCCAGCAGTCCGCGACTAGGAGAGTACGGGGAGCTGTTTTTT	CASSPRLGEYGELFF
TRBV7-6	TRBJ2-3	.	many	TGTGCCAGCAGCTTACAGGTCGCCGGCACAGATACGCAGTATTTT	CASSLQVAGTDTQYF
TRBV11-2	TRBJ1-1	TRBD1	.	TGTGCCAGCAGCTACCAGGACAGGGTGAACACTGAAGCTTTCTTT	CASSYQDRVNTEAFF
TRBV6-1	TRBJ2-2	TRBD1	few	TGTGCCAGCAGGGGTGGACAGGCCACCGGGGAGCTGTTTTTT	CASRGGQATGELFF
TRBV19	TRBJ2-2	TRBD2	many	TGTGCCAGTAGCAGTAGCGGGGCGAACACCGGGGAGCTGTTTTTT	CASSSSGANTGELFF
TRBV7-2	TRBJ2-4	.	.	TGTGCCAGCAGCCCCCAGACAGAAGCCAAAAACATTCAGTACTTC	CASSPQTEAKNIQYF